These T cell receptor beta chains were read from a single sample in a study of blood T cells in healthy people across ages. TCRdb reprocessed the 5' RACE reads via MiXCR and lists one record per CDR3 protein. The data contain more than 700,000 distinct CDR3 sequences, less than 70% of them seen just once; the ten biggest clones take up 40% to 50%. Material for sequencing was blood. These receptors originate from a man older than 75 in good health. Each CDR3 is given with its conserved first and last residue. A D gene is named only where the DNA matches it firmly. Clone size is given for some rows only: seen once, a few or many times, or a class if the clone is expanded.

j_call: TRBJ2-7; d_call: NA; clone_size: NA; v_call: TRBV28; cdr3_nt: TGTGCCGGTTCTTCCCGGGACACACCCTACGAGCAGTACTTC; cdr3_aa: CAGSSRDTPYEQYF
j_call: TRBJ2-7; d_call: NA; clone_size: NA; v_call: TRBV11-2; cdr3_nt: TGTGCCAGCAGCTTAGTAGACTGGGCCCAGTACTTC; cdr3_aa: CASSLVDWAQYF
j_call: TRBJ1-2; d_call: TRBD1; clone_size: few; v_call: TRBV11-1; cdr3_nt: TGTGCCAGCAGAGGGACAGGCAAAGAGGCTAACTATGGCTACACCTTC; cdr3_aa: CASRGTGKEANYGYTF
j_call: TRBJ1-1; d_call: NA; clone_size: NA; v_call: TRBV12-3/TRBV12-4; cdr3_nt: TGTGCCAGCAGTTTAGGGGCCTACTATTCTGAAGCTTTCTTT; cdr3_aa: CASSLGAYYSEAFF
j_call: TRBJ2-1; d_call: NA; clone_size: NA; v_call: TRBV20-1; cdr3_nt: TGCAGTGCCACCGAGGGCGGCTTTTACAATGAGCAGTTCTTC; cdr3_aa: CSATEGGFYNEQFF
j_call: TRBJ2-5; d_call: TRBD1; clone_size: NA; v_call: TRBV28; cdr3_nt: TGTGCCAGCAGTTTAATATTGACAGGGGCCCAAGAGGCCCAGTACTTC; cdr3_aa: CASSLILTGAQEAQYF
j_call: TRBJ1-2; d_call: TRBD1; clone_size: NA; v_call: TRBV5-4; cdr3_nt: TGTGCCAGCAGTGACCGGGACAGGGGCGGCTATGGCTACACCTTC; cdr3_aa: CASSDRDRGGYGYTF
j_call: TRBJ1-6; d_call: NA; clone_size: NA; v_call: TRBV5-1; cdr3_nt: TGCGCCAGCAGCTTGGGGACAGCGAATTCACCCCTCCACTTT; cdr3_aa: CASSLGTANSPLHF
j_call: TRBJ2-7; d_call: NA; clone_size: once; v_call: TRBV29-1; cdr3_nt: TGCAGCGTTGGTTCTGCAGGGCCGTTTTACGAGCAGTACTTC; cdr3_aa: CSVGSAGPFYEQYF
j_call: TRBJ2-3; d_call: TRBD2; clone_size: NA; v_call: TRBV20-1; cdr3_nt: TGCAGTGCTAGCACCGGGACTAGCGGGAGAGATACGCAGTATTTT; cdr3_aa: CSASTGTSGRDTQYF
j_call: TRBJ2-1; d_call: NA; clone_size: NA; v_call: TRBV6-4; cdr3_nt: TGTGCCAGCATTGATTTCGGAAGGGGTCAGCAGTTCTTC; cdr3_aa: CASIDFGRGQQFF
j_call: TRBJ2-5; d_call: NA; clone_size: NA; v_call: TRBV7-2; cdr3_nt: TGTGCCAGCAGCCCCCGGTTAGCCAGATGGGAGCAGTACTTC; cdr3_aa: CASSPRLARWEQYF
j_call: TRBJ1-2; d_call: TRBD1; clone_size: NA; v_call: TRBV10-1; cdr3_nt: TGCGCCAGCAGTGAGTCGTGGACAGGGGATGACTATGGCTACACCTTC; cdr3_aa: CASSESWTGDDYGYTF
j_call: TRBJ2-7; d_call: TRBD2; clone_size: NA; v_call: TRBV27; cdr3_nt: TGTGCCAGCAGTCCTACCTGGACTAGCGGGAGGTTGAGGTACGAGCAGTACTTC; cdr3_aa: CASSPTWTSGRLRYEQYF
j_call: TRBJ2-5; d_call: TRBD2; clone_size: NA; v_call: TRBV6-5; cdr3_nt: TGTGCCAGCAGCCGGGGAGGGACTATCCAAGAGACCCAGTACTTC; cdr3_aa: CASSRGGTIQETQYF
j_call: TRBJ2-1; d_call: TRBD2; clone_size: NA; v_call: TRBV9; cdr3_nt: TGTGCCAGCAGCGTAGTGGGGCTAGCGGGAACTGAGCAGTTCTTC; cdr3_aa: CASSVVGLAGTEQFF
j_call: TRBJ2-1; d_call: TRBD2; clone_size: few; v_call: TRBV20-1; cdr3_nt: TGCAGTGCTAGGGGACTAGCGGCCCGAGGGGAGCAGTTCTTC; cdr3_aa: CSARGLAARGEQFF
j_call: TRBJ2-5; d_call: NA; clone_size: NA; v_call: TRBV12-3/TRBV12-4; cdr3_nt: TGTGCCAGCAGTTTAGGGCACTCCCAAGAGACCCAGTACTTC; cdr3_aa: CASSLGHSQETQYF
j_call: TRBJ2-3; d_call: NA; clone_size: NA; v_call: TRBV28; cdr3_nt: TGTGCCAGCAGTTTCATGGGGGTACACACAGATACGCAGTATTTT; cdr3_aa: CASSFMGVHTDTQYF
j_call: TRBJ2-2; d_call: NA; clone_size: few; v_call: TRBV2; cdr3_nt: TGTGCCAGCAGTGACTCCCGGAACACCGGGGAGCTGTTTTTT; cdr3_aa: CASSDSRNTGELFF
j_call: TRBJ2-1; d_call: TRBD1; clone_size: NA; v_call: TRBV5-4; cdr3_nt: TGTGCCAGCAGCTCCCGGGACAGGGGAGACAATGAGCAGTTCTTC; cdr3_aa: CASSSRDRGDNEQFF
j_call: TRBJ1-2; d_call: NA; clone_size: NA; v_call: TRBV28; cdr3_nt: TGTGCCAGCAGGGAAGAAAACTATGGCTACACCTTC; cdr3_aa: CASREENYGYTF
j_call: TRBJ2-1; d_call: NA; clone_size: few; v_call: TRBV7-3; cdr3_nt: TGTGCCAGCAGCTTAGGGGCTCCCTCCTACAATGAGCAGTTCTTC; cdr3_aa: CASSLGAPSYNEQFF
j_call: TRBJ2-2; d_call: NA; clone_size: NA; v_call: TRBV5-1; cdr3_nt: TGCGCCAGCAGCTTGGCCCAGCTCACCGGGGAGCTGTTTTTT; cdr3_aa: CASSLAQLTGELFF
j_call: TRBJ1-2; d_call: TRBD1; clone_size: few; v_call: TRBV10-3; cdr3_nt: TGTGCCATCAGAACCGGGACAGATGGCTACACCTTC; cdr3_aa: CAIRTGTDGYTF
j_call: TRBJ1-1; d_call: TRBD1; clone_size: NA; v_call: TRBV9; cdr3_nt: TGTGCCAGCAGCGCAGGCCCAGGGGGAGTCACTGAAGCTTTCTTT; cdr3_aa: CASSAGPGGVTEAFF
j_call: TRBJ2-6; d_call: NA; clone_size: few; v_call: TRBV20-1; cdr3_nt: TGCAGCGTTTACGGGGGCCCTGGGGCCAACGTCCTGACTTTC; cdr3_aa: CSVYGGPGANVLTF
j_call: TRBJ2-5; d_call: NA; clone_size: few; v_call: TRBV29-1; cdr3_nt: TGCAGCGTTGCGTCTGGGGAAGAGACCCAGTACTTC; cdr3_aa: CSVASGEETQYF
j_call: TRBJ2-5; d_call: TRBD1; clone_size: many; v_call: TRBV20-1; cdr3_nt: TGCAGTGCCCACAGGGGGCAAAAAGAAGAGACCCAGTACTTC; cdr3_aa: CSAHRGQKEETQYF
j_call: TRBJ1-2; d_call: TRBD1; clone_size: NA; v_call: TRBV3-1; cdr3_nt: TGTGCCAGCAGCTACAGGGACAGGGGAAACTATGGCTACACCTTC; cdr3_aa: CASSYRDRGNYGYTF
j_call: TRBJ2-5; d_call: TRBD1; clone_size: NA; v_call: TRBV14; cdr3_nt: TGTGCCAGCAGCCAAGGGACAGGGGGCAGGGAGCAGTACTTC; cdr3_aa: CASSQGTGGREQYF
j_call: TRBJ2-5; d_call: TRBD1; clone_size: NA; v_call: TRBV6-1; cdr3_nt: TGTGCCAGCAGGATAGGACAGGGGGCTTGGTCTTATCAAGAGACCCAGTACTTC; cdr3_aa: CASRIGQGAWSYQETQYF
j_call: TRBJ2-7; d_call: TRBD2; clone_size: few; v_call: TRBV5-1; cdr3_nt: TGCGCCAGCAGCTTGGGACGGACGGGAGGACTACCCTACGAGCAGTACTTC; cdr3_aa: CASSLGRTGGLPYEQYF
j_call: TRBJ1-6; d_call: TRBD1; clone_size: NA; v_call: TRBV30; cdr3_nt: TGTGCCTGGGATAGACAGGGGAATCTGCTAAATTCACCCCTCCACTTT; cdr3_aa: CAWDRQGNLLNSPLHF
j_call: TRBJ1-2; d_call: TRBD1; clone_size: NA; v_call: TRBV20-1; cdr3_nt: TGCAGTGCTTTTCGGGGACAGGGGGTTTACTATGGCTACACCTTC; cdr3_aa: CSAFRGQGVYYGYTF
j_call: TRBJ1-2; d_call: NA; clone_size: NA; v_call: TRBV27; cdr3_nt: TGTGCCAGCAGTTTATCGCCAGCCTATGGCTACACCTTC; cdr3_aa: CASSLSPAYGYTF
j_call: TRBJ2-7; d_call: TRBD1; clone_size: few; v_call: TRBV5-1; cdr3_nt: TGCGCCAGCAGCGCCGGGACAGGGCATTACGAGCAGTACTTC; cdr3_aa: CASSAGTGHYEQYF
j_call: TRBJ2-3; d_call: NA; clone_size: NA; v_call: TRBV20-1; cdr3_nt: TGCAGTGCTCCCCGGGACGCGGCGGATACGCAGTATTTT; cdr3_aa: CSAPRDAADTQYF
j_call: TRBJ2-1; d_call: TRBD1; clone_size: NA; v_call: TRBV5-1; cdr3_nt: TGCGCCAGCAGCCGTGGGACAGGGAGCTCCTACAATGAGCAGTTCTTC; cdr3_aa: CASSRGTGSSYNEQFF
j_call: TRBJ2-5; d_call: NA; clone_size: few; v_call: TRBV28; cdr3_nt: TGTGCCAGCACCACCGGATCGAAAGGGCAAGAGACCCAGTACTTC; cdr3_aa: CASTTGSKGQETQYF
j_call: TRBJ2-1; d_call: TRBD1; clone_size: NA; v_call: TRBV9; cdr3_nt: TGTGCCAGCAGCGTAGATACAGGGGAGCTGAGTGAGCAGTTCTTC; cdr3_aa: CASSVDTGELSEQFF
j_call: TRBJ2-7; d_call: NA; clone_size: NA; v_call: TRBV3-1; cdr3_nt: TGTGCCAGCAGCCCCACTATACAGGGAACGAGTGAGCAGTACTTC; cdr3_aa: CASSPTIQGTSEQYF
j_call: TRBJ1-1; d_call: TRBD1; clone_size: NA; v_call: TRBV12-3/TRBV12-4; cdr3_nt: TGTGCCAGCAGTTTAGCTTGGACAGGGGAGAGAAACACTGAAGCTTTCTTT; cdr3_aa: CASSLAWTGERNTEAFF
j_call: TRBJ2-5; d_call: NA; clone_size: few; v_call: TRBV7-8; cdr3_nt: TGTGCCAGCAGCTTACGGGCAGATCAAGAGACCCAGTACTTC; cdr3_aa: CASSLRADQETQYF
j_call: TRBJ2-3; d_call: TRBD2; clone_size: NA; v_call: TRBV20-1; cdr3_nt: TGCAGTGCTAGAGATTGGGGGACTAGTGCAGATACGCAGTATTTT; cdr3_aa: CSARDWGTSADTQYF
j_call: TRBJ1-2; d_call: TRBD1; clone_size: NA; v_call: TRBV15; cdr3_nt: TGTGCCACCAGCAGAGATCGAAGACAGGGGGCTAAGGGCTACACCTTC; cdr3_aa: CATSRDRRQGAKGYTF
j_call: TRBJ2-5; d_call: NA; clone_size: few; v_call: TRBV5-1; cdr3_nt: TGCGCCAGCAGCCAATCAGACAGGATGGAGACCCAGTACTTC; cdr3_aa: CASSQSDRMETQYF
j_call: TRBJ2-1; d_call: TRBD1; clone_size: NA; v_call: TRBV18; cdr3_nt: TGTGCCAGCTCACCCTCGACAGGGATCATGGGTGAGCAGTTCTTC; cdr3_aa: CASSPSTGIMGEQFF
j_call: TRBJ2-7; d_call: NA; clone_size: NA; v_call: TRBV4-1; cdr3_nt: TGCGCCAGCAGCCAAGAAGTGGCTCTAGGAGGGTACGAGCAGTACTTC; cdr3_aa: CASSQEVALGGYEQYF
j_call: TRBJ2-7; d_call: NA; clone_size: NA; v_call: TRBV27; cdr3_nt: TGTGCCAGCAGTGTATCGGGGCAGCCCTACGAGCAGTACTTC; cdr3_aa: CASSVSGQPYEQYF
j_call: TRBJ1-2; d_call: NA; clone_size: NA; v_call: TRBV29-1; cdr3_nt: TGCAGCGATTACGAACACTATGGCTACACCTTC; cdr3_aa: CSDYEHYGYTF
j_call: TRBJ2-7; d_call: NA; clone_size: few; v_call: TRBV7-2; cdr3_nt: TGTGCCACCAAAAGCCAGACTAGTAGCGGCGAGCAGTACTTC; cdr3_aa: CATKSQTSSGEQYF
j_call: TRBJ1-2; d_call: NA; clone_size: once; v_call: TRBV11-2; cdr3_nt: TGTGCCAGCAGCCCACTGATGTTCGAGAGGAACTATGGCTACACCTTC; cdr3_aa: CASSPLMFERNYGYTF
j_call: TRBJ2-5; d_call: TRBD2; clone_size: few; v_call: TRBV10-3; cdr3_nt: TGTGCCATCAGTGTTAGCGGGAGTGCGGAGACCCAGTACTTC; cdr3_aa: CAISVSGSAETQYF
j_call: TRBJ2-7; d_call: TRBD2; clone_size: many; v_call: TRBV29-1; cdr3_nt: TGCAGCGTTGTGGGCGGGAGGCCTCACGAGCAGTACTTC; cdr3_aa: CSVVGGRPHEQYF
j_call: TRBJ2-7; d_call: NA; clone_size: NA; v_call: TRBV3-1; cdr3_nt: TGTGCCTGCAGCCAGGGACATAACCCGTACTCCTACGAGCAGTACTTC; cdr3_aa: CACSQGHNPYSYEQYF
j_call: TRBJ2-7; d_call: NA; clone_size: few; v_call: TRBV5-1; cdr3_nt: TGCGCCAGCAGCCTACCGGACCTATACGAGCAGTACTTC; cdr3_aa: CASSLPDLYEQYF
j_call: TRBJ2-5; d_call: NA; clone_size: NA; v_call: TRBV20-1; cdr3_nt: TGCAGTGCTCCGGGCCAAGGCGGGGAGACCCAGTACTTC; cdr3_aa: CSAPGQGGETQYF
j_call: TRBJ1-2; d_call: TRBD1; clone_size: NA; v_call: TRBV18; cdr3_nt: TGTGCCAGCTCACCGTCAGGGGGCGCGGGCTACACCTTC; cdr3_aa: CASSPSGGAGYTF